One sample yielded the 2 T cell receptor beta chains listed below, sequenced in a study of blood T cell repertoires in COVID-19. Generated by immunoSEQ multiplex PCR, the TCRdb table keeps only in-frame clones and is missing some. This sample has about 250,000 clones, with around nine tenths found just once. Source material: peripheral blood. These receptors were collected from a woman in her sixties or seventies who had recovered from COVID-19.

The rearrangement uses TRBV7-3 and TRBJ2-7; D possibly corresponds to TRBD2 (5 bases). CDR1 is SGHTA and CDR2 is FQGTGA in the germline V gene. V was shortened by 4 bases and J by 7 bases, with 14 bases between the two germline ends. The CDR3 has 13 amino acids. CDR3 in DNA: TGTGCCAGCAGCTCAAACAGTGGCGGGGAGCAGTACTTC. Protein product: CASSSNSGGEQYF.

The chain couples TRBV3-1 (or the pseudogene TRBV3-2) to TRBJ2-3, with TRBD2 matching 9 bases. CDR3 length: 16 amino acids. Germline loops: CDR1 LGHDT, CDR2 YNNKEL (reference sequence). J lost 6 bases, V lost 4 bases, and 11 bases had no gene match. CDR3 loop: CASSRAARGGRDTQYF. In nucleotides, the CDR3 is TGTGCCAGCAGCCGAGCCGCGCGGGGGGGCCGGGATACGCAGTATTTT.